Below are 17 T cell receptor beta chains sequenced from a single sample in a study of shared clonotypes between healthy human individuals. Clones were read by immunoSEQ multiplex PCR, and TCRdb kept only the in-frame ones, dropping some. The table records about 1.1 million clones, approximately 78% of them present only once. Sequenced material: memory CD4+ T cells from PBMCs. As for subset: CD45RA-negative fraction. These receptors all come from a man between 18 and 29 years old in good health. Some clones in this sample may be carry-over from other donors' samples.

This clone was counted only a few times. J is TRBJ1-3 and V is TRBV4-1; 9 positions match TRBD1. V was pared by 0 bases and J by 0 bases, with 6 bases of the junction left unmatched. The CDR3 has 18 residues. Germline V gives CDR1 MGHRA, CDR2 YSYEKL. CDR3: CASSQDRADRGSGNTIYF. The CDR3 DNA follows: TGCGCCAGCAGCCAAGATCGGGCGGACAGGGGCTCTGGAAACACCATATATTTT.

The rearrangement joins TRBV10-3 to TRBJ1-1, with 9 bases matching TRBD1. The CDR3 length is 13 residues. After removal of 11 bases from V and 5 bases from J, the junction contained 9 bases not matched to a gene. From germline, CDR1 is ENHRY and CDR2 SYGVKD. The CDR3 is CAVRDREETEAFF. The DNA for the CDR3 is TGTGCCGTCCGGGACAGGGAGGAAACTGAAGCTTTCTTT.

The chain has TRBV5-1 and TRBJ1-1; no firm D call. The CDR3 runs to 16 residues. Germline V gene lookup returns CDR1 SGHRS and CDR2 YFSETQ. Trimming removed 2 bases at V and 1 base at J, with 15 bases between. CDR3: CASSLGSYIRNTEAFF. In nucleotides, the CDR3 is TGCGCCAGCAGCTTAGGCAGCTACATCAGGAACACTGAAGCTTTCTTT.

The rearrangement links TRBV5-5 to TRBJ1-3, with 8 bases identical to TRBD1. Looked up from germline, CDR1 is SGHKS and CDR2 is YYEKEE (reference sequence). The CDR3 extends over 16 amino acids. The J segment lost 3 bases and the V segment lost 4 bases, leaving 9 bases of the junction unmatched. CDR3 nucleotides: TGTGCCAGCAGCGGATCGACAGGGGATGATGGAAACACCATATATTTT. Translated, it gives CASSGSTGDDGNTIYF.

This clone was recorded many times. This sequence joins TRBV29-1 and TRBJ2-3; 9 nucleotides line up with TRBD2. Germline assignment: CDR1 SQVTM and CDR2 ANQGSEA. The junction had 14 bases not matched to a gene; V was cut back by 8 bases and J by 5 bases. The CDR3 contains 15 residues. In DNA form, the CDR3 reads TGCAGCCTAAAAGGTCGGACTAGCGATGGAGATACGCAGTATTTT. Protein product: CSLKGRTSDGDTQYF.

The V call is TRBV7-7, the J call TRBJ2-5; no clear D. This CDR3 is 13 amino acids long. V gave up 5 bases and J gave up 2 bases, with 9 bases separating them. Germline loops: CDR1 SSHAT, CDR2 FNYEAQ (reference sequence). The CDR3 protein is CASSRTIQETQYF. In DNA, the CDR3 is TGTGCCAGCAGCCGGACCATACAAGAGACCCAGTACTTC. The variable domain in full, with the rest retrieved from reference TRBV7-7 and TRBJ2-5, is GAGVSQSPRYKVTKRGQDVTLRCDPISSHATLYWYQQALGQGPEFLTYFNYEAQPDKSGLPSDRFSAERPEGSISTLTIQRTEQRDSAMYRCASSRTIQETQYFGPGTRLLVL.

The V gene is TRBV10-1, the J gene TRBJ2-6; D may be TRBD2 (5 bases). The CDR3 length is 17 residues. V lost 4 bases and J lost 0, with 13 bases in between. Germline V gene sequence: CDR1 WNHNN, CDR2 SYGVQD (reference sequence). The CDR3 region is CASSVRGKSSGANVLTF. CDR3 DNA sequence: TGCGCCAGCAGTGTTCGGGGAAAGAGCTCTGGGGCCAACGTCCTGACTTTC.

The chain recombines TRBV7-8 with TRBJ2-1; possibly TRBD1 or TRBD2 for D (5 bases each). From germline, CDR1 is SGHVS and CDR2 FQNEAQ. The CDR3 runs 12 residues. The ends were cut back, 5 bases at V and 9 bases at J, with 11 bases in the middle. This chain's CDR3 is CASSPPGREQFF. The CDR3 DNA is TGTGCCAGCAGCCCTCCGGGACGTGAGCAGTTCTTC. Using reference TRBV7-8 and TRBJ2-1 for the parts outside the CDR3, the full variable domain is GAGVSQSPRYKVAKRGQDVALRCDPISGHVSLFWYQQALGQGPEFLTYFQNEAQLDKSGLPSDRFFAERPEGSVSTLKIQRTQQEDSAVYLCASSPPGREQFFGPGTRLTVL.

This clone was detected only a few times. The CDR3 sequence: CASKANGYTF. CDR3 bases: TGTGCCAGCAAGGCTAATGGCTACACCTTC. The V call is TRBV28, the J call TRBJ1-2; D is uncertain. Germline V gives CDR1 MDHEN, CDR2 SYDVKM. V was pared by 7 bases and J by 6 bases, with 6 bases between. CDR3 size: 10 residues.

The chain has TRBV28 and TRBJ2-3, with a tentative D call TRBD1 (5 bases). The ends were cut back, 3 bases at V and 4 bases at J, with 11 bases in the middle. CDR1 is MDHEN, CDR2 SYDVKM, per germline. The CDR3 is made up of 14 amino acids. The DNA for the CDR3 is TGTGCCAGCAGTTTCCAGGGTCCCCCAGATACGCAGTATTTT. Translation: CASSFQGPPDTQYF.

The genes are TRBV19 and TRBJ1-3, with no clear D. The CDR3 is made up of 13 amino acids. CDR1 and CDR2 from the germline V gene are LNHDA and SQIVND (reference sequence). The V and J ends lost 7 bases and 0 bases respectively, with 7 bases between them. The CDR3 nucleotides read TGTGCCAGTAACTACTACTCTGGAAACACCATATATTTT. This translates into CASNYYSGNTIYF. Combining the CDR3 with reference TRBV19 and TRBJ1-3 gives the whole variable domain DGGITQSPKYLFRKEGQNVTLSCEQNLNHDAMYWYRQDPGQGLRLIYYSQIVNDFQKGDIAEGYSVSREKKESFPLTVTSAQKNPTAFYLCASNYYSGNTIYFGEGSWLTVV.

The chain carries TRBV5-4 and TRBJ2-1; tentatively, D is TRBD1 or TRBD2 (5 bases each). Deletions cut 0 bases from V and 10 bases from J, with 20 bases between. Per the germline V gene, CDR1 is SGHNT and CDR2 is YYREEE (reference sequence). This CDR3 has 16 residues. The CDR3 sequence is CASSLAGTASTGEQFF. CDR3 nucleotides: TGTGCCAGCAGCTTGGCGGGGACCGCTTCTACTGGGGAGCAGTTCTTC.

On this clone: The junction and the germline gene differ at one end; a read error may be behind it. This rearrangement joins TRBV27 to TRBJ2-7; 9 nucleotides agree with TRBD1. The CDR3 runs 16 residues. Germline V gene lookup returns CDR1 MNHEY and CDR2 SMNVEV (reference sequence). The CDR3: CTSSHGTGRGRNEQYF. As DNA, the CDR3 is TGTACCAGCAGTCACGGGACAGGGAGAGGAAGAAACGAGCAGTACTTC.

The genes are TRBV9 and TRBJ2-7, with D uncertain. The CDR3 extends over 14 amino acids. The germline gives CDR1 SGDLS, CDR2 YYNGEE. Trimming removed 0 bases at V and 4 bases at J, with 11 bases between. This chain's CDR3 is CASSVGYGVYEQYF. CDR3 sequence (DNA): TGTGCCAGCAGCGTAGGCTACGGTGTATACGAGCAGTACTTC.

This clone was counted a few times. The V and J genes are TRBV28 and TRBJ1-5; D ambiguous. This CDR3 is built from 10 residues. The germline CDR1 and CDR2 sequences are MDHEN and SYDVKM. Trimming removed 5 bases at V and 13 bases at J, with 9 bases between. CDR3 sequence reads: CASSNYQQHF. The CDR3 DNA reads TGTGCCAGCAGTAACTACCAGCAGCATTTT.

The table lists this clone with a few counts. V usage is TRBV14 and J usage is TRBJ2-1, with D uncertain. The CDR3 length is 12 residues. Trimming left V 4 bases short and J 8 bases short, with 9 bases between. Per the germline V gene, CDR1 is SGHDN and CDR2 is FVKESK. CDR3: CASSPSSDEQFF. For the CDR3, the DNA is TGTGCCAGCAGCCCGTCTAGTGATGAGCAGTTCTTC.

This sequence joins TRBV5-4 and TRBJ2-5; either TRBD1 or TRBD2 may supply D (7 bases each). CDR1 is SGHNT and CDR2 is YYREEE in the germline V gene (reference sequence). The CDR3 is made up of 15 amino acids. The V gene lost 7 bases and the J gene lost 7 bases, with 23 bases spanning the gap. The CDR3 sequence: CASRRGGTEGGTQYF. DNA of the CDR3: TGTGCCAGCCGGAGGGGAGGGACAGAGGGGGGGACCCAGTACTTC.